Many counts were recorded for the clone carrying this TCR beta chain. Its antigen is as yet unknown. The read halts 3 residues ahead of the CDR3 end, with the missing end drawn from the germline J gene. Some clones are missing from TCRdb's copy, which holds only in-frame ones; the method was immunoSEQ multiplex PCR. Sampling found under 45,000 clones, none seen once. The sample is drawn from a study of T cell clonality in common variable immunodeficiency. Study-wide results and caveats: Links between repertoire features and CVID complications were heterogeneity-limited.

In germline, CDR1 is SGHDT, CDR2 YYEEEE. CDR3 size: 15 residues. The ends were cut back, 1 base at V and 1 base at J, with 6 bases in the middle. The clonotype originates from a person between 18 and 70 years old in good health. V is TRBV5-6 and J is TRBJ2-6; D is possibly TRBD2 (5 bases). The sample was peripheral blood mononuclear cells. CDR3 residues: CASSLTGSGANVLTF. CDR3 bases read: TGTGCCAGCAGCTTGACGGGGTCTGGGGCCAACGTC.